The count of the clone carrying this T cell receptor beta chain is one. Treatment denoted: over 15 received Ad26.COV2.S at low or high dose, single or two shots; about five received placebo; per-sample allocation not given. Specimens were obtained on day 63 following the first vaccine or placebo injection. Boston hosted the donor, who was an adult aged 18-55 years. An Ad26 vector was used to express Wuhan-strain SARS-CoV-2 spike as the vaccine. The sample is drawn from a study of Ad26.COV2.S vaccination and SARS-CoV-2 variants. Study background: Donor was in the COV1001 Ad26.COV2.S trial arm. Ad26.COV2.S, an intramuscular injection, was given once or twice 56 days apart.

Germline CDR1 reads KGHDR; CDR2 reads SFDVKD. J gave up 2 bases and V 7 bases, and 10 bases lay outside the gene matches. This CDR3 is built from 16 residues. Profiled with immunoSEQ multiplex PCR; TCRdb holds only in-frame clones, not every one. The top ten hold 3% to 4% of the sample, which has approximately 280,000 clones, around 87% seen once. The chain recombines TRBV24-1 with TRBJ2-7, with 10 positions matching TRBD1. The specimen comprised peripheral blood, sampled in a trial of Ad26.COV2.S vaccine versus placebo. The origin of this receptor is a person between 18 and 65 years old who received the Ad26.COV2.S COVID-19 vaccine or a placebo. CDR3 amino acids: CATSTPGQGPPYEQYF. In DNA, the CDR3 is TGTGCCACCAGCACACCGGGACAGGGGCCCCCCTACGAGCAGTACTTC.